This T cell receptor (beta chain) was recovered during a study of blood T cell repertoires in COVID-19. The germline gives CDR1 SEHNR, CDR2 FQNEAQ (reference sequence). The V gene end was trimmed by 1 base and the J gene end by 2 bases; junction bases not matched to a gene: 7. This CDR3 comprises 16 residues. In the source study's methods: Estimation of nucleated cell counts relied on the amplification of reference gene primers. Profiled with immunoSEQ multiplex PCR; TCRdb holds only in-frame clones, not every one. The V and J calls and the clone size are those of that table, but D and trimming were determined from the DNA. Altogether 100,000 to 150,000 clones are present, more than 65% being singletons, with the ten largest covering about 25%.

The clonotype originates from a human donor in a cohort sampled during active COVID-19. Sequenced: peripheral blood. The chain couples TRBV7-9 to TRBJ1-2; 7 nucleotides line up with TRBD1. CDR3 DNA sequence: TGTGCCAGCAGCTTAGGGGGGACAGCCCTCAACTATGGCTACACCTTC. It is translated as CASSLGGTALNYGYTF.